The 22 T cell receptor beta chains below all came from one sample that was sequenced in a study of blood T cell repertoires in COVID-19 (dated by TCRdb to 2020 to 2022). Preparation of the library involved the immunoSEQ multiplex PCR assay. Here the immuneACCESS table is served through TCRdb, limited to in-frame sequences with V and J called. Missing clones are a known gap in these copies; in checked studies unresolved V genes cover under half, and the rest lacks a known reason. Here the sample has some 290,000 clones; 75% to 90% occur a single time. The top ten clones comprise over 4.5% of the sample. Sequenced input: peripheral blood. These receptors were taken from a man aged 55 to 70 who had recovered from COVID-19.

This sequence joins TRBV5-1 and TRBJ2-1; 7 bases fit TRBD2. CDR3 size: 15 residues. Per the germline V gene, CDR1 is SGHRS and CDR2 is YFSETQ. Trimming took 0 bases from V and 4 from J; bases not matched to a gene: 4. CDR3 loop: CASSLVASGYNEQFF. CDR3 DNA: TGCGCCAGCAGCTTGGTTGCTAGCGGATACAATGAGCAGTTCTTC.

V usage is TRBV24-1 and J usage is TRBJ2-1, with TRBD2 identical over 15 bases. After removal of 10 bases from V and 10 bases from J, the junction contained 7 bases not matched to a gene. Germline CDR1 KGHDR, CDR2 SFDVKD. The CDR3 has 14 residues. CDR3 nucleotide sequence: TGTGCCACTGGGACTAGCGGGAGGCGAGAGGAGCAGTTCTTC. Amino acids: CATGTSGRREEQFF.

The rearrangement uses TRBV6-4 and TRBJ2-6; maybe TRBD2 (6 bases). V was pared by 1 base and J by 0 bases, with 13 bases between. This CDR3 is 18 amino acids long. Germline CDR1 MRHNA, CDR2 SNTAGT. The CDR3 DNA is TGTGCCAGCAGTGACTGGGGGGTACTCAGCTCTGGGGCCAACGTCCTGACTTTC. Translating it yields CASSDWGVLSSGANVLTF.

This clone turned up a few times. V usage is TRBV4-1 and J usage is TRBJ1-6, with D unclear. Trimming left V 8 bases short and J 4 bases short, with 12 bases between. Per germline, CDR1 MGHRA and CDR2 YSYEKL. The CDR3 has 14 residues. CDR3 in amino acids: CASGREAYNSPLHF. The CDR3 DNA reads as TGCGCCAGCGGTCGCGAGGCGTATAATTCACCCCTCCACTTT.

This sequence joins TRBV5-4 and TRBJ2-1, with D perhaps matching TRBD2 (5 bases). The germline V and J ends were trimmed by 2 bases and 8 bases, with 14 bases remaining between them. The CDR3 totals 14 residues. Germline CDR1 is SGHNT and CDR2 is YYREEE (reference sequence). CDR3 sequence: CASSFPPFGDEQFF. CDR3 in DNA: TGTGCCAGCAGCTTTCCCCCGTTCGGGGATGAGCAGTTCTTC.

This chain connects TRBV7-2 to TRBJ2-1; TRBD1 aligns across 7 bases. Trimming at V came to 2 bases and at J to 1 base, leaving 2 bases not matched to a gene. The V gene's germline CDR1 is SGHTA and CDR2 FQGNSA. The CDR3 is 15 residues long. Here the CDR3 DNA reads TGTGCCAGCAGCTTACAGGGGGTTTCCTACAATGAGCAGTTCTTC. This sequence encodes CASSLQGVSYNEQFF.

The chain is built from TRBV7-2 and TRBJ2-3; D is perhaps TRBD2 (5 bases). CDR1 and CDR2 from the germline V gene are SGHTA and FQGNSA. Trimming pared 3 bases from V and 6 bases from J, leaving 19 bases between. This CDR3 has 16 residues. CDR3 sequence reads: CASSLGGGRIPDTQYF. The CDR3 region has the DNA TGTGCCAGCAGCTTGGGTGGTGGGAGAATTCCCGATACGCAGTATTTT. Supplemented by reference TRBV7-2 and TRBJ2-3, the full variable domain reads GAGVSQSPSNKVTEKGKDVELRCDPISGHTALYWYRQSLGQGLEFLIYFQGNSAPDKSGLPSDRFSAERTGGSVSTLTIQRTQQEDSAVYLCASSLGGGRIPDTQYFGPGTRLTVL.

The gene calls are TRBV7-2 and TRBJ1-6; 11 positions match TRBD1. CDR3 length: 19 residues. The germline V gene has CDR1 SGHTA and CDR2 FQGNSA. V trimming: 4 bases; J trimming: 0 bases; junction bases outside the gene matches: 8. The CDR3 nucleotides are TGTGCCAGCAGCTGGGGACAGGGGGGCCAGAGCTCCTATAATTCACCCCTCCACTTT. It yields the protein CASSWGQGGQSSYNSPLHF.

With regard to this clone: Other DNA sequences of this sample code for an identical CDR3. The V and J genes are TRBV6-5 and TRBJ2-7, with a possible D match to TRBD2 (6 bases). V lost 8 bases, J lost 1 base, and 9 bases lay in between. Per germline, CDR1 MNHEY and CDR2 SVGAGI. This CDR3 region has 12 residues. CDR3 sequence (DNA): TGTGCCAGCGGGAGCGGGTCCTACGAGCAGTACTTC. As protein: CASGSGSYEQYF.

This chain joins TRBV5-1 and TRBJ2-1; a weak D match, TRBD1 (6 bases). Trimming removed 2 bases from V and 7 bases from J, with 22 bases in between. Germline V gene sequence: CDR1 SGHRS, CDR2 YFSETQ. The CDR3 extends over 17 amino acids. CDR3 nucleotide sequence: TGCGCCAGCAGCTTTAACCGGTCAGGGGTTAATCAGAATGAGCAGTTCTTC. Protein product: CASSFNRSGVNQNEQFF.

The rearrangement uses TRBV9 and TRBJ2-5, with 10 bases that match TRBD2. Germline lookup yields CDR1 SGDLS and CDR2 YYNGEE. Germline trimming cut 2 bases from V and 5 bases from J; bases unmatched to any gene: 3. CDR3 length: 14 amino acids. As DNA, the CDR3 is TGTGCCAGCAGCGTCTCAGCGGGAGGGGAGACCCAGTACTTC. It specifies CASSVSAGGETQYF.

This rearrangement joins TRBV20-1 to TRBJ2-7; D is unresolved. The CDR3 runs 10 residues. Germline V gene lookup returns CDR1 DFQATT and CDR2 SNEGSKA (reference sequence). The V end lost 5 bases, the J end lost 5 bases, and 7 bases lay between the germline ends. The CDR3 region has the DNA TGCAGTGCTCGGAGCAACGAGCAGTACTTC. Amino acid sequence: CSARSNEQYF.

This clone has only a few counts. Here the CDR3 DNA reads TGTGCCAGCAGGGTAGGGGGGGGCGGAAACACTGAAGCTTTCTTT. Residues: CASRVGGGGNTEAFF. V usage is TRBV28 and J usage is TRBJ1-1; D possibly corresponds to TRBD1 (6 bases). From germline, CDR1 is MDHEN and CDR2 SYDVKM. The CDR3 spans 15 residues. V was cut by 6 bases and J by 2 bases, with 16 bases left in between.

The chain is built from TRBV5-1 and TRBJ2-1; D perhaps matches TRBD1 (6 bases). The CDR3 spans 16 residues. CDR1 is SGHRS, CDR2 YFSETQ, per germline. Trimming shortened V by 3 bases and J by 6 bases, and 19 bases separated the two germline ends. The CDR3 DNA reads TGCGCCAGCAGCTCACGGAACAGACTGACAGGCAATGAGCAGTTCTTC. It is translated as CASSSRNRLTGNEQFF.

This chain connects TRBV2 to TRBJ1-2, with TRBD1 matching over 8 bases. The junction had 3 bases not matched to a gene; V was cut back by 3 bases and J by 6 bases. The CDR3 runs to 13 residues. The V gene's germline CDR1 is SNHLY and CDR2 FYNNEI. This CDR3 is CASSDRGRDGYTF. CDR3 sequence (DNA): TGTGCCAGCAGTGACAGGGGGCGCGATGGCTACACCTTC.

The CDR3 here is CASSPVPDRAGANVLTF. The CDR3 DNA follows: TGTGCCAGCAGCCCGGTCCCTGACAGGGCAGGGGCCAACGTCCTGACTTTC. This chain joins TRBV3-1 (or the pseudogene TRBV3-2) and TRBJ2-6; 7 bases are a match to TRBD1. Germline V gene lookup returns CDR1 LGHDT and CDR2 YNNKEL (reference sequence). This CDR3 is built from 17 residues. Trimming cost V 4 bases and J 4 bases; bases outside gene matches: 10.

This chain links TRBV19 with TRBJ2-3; TRBD2 matches at 8 bases. The CDR3 runs 16 residues. Germline V gives CDR1 LNHDA, CDR2 SQIVND (reference sequence). Unmatched junction bases numbered 10, after V lost 5 bases and J lost 3 bases. This CDR3 is CASSAAAGGGTDTQYF. The CDR3 nucleotides are TGTGCCAGTAGTGCCGCGGCGGGGGGAGGTACAGATACGCAGTATTTT.

This clone has a handful of counts. The chain uses TRBV19 and TRBJ2-7; 7 bases line up with TRBD1. Trimming removed 6 bases from V and 3 bases from J; junction bases left unmatched: 5. Germline CDR1 LNHDA, CDR2 SQIVND (reference sequence). The length of the CDR3 is 13 residues. This CDR3 reads CASRGQPYYEQYF. DNA for the CDR3: TGTGCCAGTAGGGGACAGCCTTACTACGAGCAGTACTTC.

As regards this clone: In the same sample, other DNA sequences code for this CDR3. The V gene is TRBV7-2, the J gene TRBJ1-4; D call uncertain. Germline V gives CDR1 SGHTA, CDR2 FQGNSA. The CDR3 length is 15 residues. Trimming stripped 4 bases from V and 0 bases from J, with 9 bases between. The CDR3 protein is CASSSQGATNEKLFF. The CDR3 DNA follows: TGTGCCAGCAGCTCCCAAGGAGCAACTAATGAAAAACTGTTTTTT.

V and J are TRBV7-8 and TRBJ2-5, with D tentatively TRBD2 (5 bases). The V gene's germline CDR1 is SGHVS and CDR2 FQNEAQ. V lost 1 base and J 3 bases, leaving 12 bases between the germline ends. This CDR3 has 15 amino acids. DNA of the CDR3: TGTGCCAGCAGCTTAGGTTTACGGGGTGAAGAGACCCAGTACTTC. It is translated as CASSLGLRGEETQYF.

The CDR3 sequence is CASSLGGSNQPQHF. In DNA, the CDR3 is TGCGCCAGCAGTCTAGGGGGCAGCAATCAGCCCCAGCATTTT. The rearrangement uses TRBV23-1 and TRBJ1-5; 7 bases are shared with TRBD1. TRBV23-1 is recorded as an ORF, its role being uncertain. The ends lost 4 bases at V and 1 base at J; junction bases unmatched: 1. The CDR3 length is 14 residues.

This clone was detected once. The chain recombines TRBV6-5 with TRBJ1-5; 7 bases line up with TRBD1. V gave up 7 bases and J gave up 1 base; unmatched junction bases: 4. CDR3 length equals 14 residues. CDR1 is MNHEY and CDR2 is SVGAGI in the germline V gene. CDR3 protein: CASMLTGSNQPQHF. The CDR3 nucleotides are TGTGCCAGCATGCTGACAGGGAGCAATCAGCCCCAGCATTTT.